The clone carrying this TCR beta chain was counted many times. This beta chain is a stray read from a library made for alpha chains; its abundance is not meaningful. These data come from a study of spatial heterogeneity in lung cancer. Time point here: sample taken at primary tumor resection. No cell sorting; template was whole RNA from tumor, lung tissue or PBMC. V lost 0 bases and J 1 base, leaving 14 bases between the germline ends. The CDR3 covers 18 residues. CDR1 is SGHRS and CDR2 is YFSETQ in the germline V gene. TCRdb reprocessed the 5' RACE reads via MiXCR and lists one record per CDR3 protein. This sample yields about 13,000 distinct CDR3 sequences, of which 5% to 6% are seen a single time; about 40% belongs to the top ten.

This receptor was taken from a human donor with early-stage non-small cell lung cancer. This specimen consisted of lung tumor tissue, obtained at surgery. This rearrangement joins TRBV5-1 to TRBJ2-6; D is undetermined. The chain's CDR3 is CASSLGQATRSGANVLTF. In DNA form, the CDR3 reads TGCGCCAGCAGCTTGGGGCAGGCCACTCGGTCTGGGGCCAACGTCCTGACTTTC. Combining the CDR3 with reference TRBV5-1 and TRBJ2-6 gives the whole variable domain KAGVTQTPRYLIKTRGQQVTLSCSPISGHRSVSWYQQTPGQGLQFLFEYFSETQRNKGNFPGRFSGRQFSNSRSEMNVSTLELGDSALYLCASSLGQATRSGANVLTFGAGSRLTVL.